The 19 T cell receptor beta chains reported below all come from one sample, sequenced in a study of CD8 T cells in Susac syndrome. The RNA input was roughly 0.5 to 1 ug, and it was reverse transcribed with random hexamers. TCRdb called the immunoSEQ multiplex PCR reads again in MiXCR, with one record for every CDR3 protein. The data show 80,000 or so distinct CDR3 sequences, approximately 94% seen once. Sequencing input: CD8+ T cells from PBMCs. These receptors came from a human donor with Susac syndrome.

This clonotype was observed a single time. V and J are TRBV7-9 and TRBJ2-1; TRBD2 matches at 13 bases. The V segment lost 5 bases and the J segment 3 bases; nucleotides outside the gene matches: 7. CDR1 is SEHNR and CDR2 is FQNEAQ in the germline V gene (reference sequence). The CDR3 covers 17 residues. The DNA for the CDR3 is TGTGCCAGCAGCCCCCGGACTAGCGGGGGTCTCTACAATGAGCAGTTCTTC. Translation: CASSPRTSGGLYNEQFF.

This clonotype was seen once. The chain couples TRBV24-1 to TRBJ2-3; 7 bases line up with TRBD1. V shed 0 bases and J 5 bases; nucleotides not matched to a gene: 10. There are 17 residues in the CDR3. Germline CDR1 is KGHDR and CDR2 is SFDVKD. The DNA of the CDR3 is TGTGCCACCAGTGATTTGGGTCTCCGACAGGGCGAAGATACGCAGTATTTT. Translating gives CATSDLGLRQGEDTQYF.

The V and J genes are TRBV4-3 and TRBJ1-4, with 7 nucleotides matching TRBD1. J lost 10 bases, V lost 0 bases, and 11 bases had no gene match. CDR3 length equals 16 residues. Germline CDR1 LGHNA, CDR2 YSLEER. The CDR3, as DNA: TGCGCCAGCAGCCAAGATTCCGGGAGCCAGGGGGGAAAACTGTTTTTT. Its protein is CASSQDSGSQGGKLFF.

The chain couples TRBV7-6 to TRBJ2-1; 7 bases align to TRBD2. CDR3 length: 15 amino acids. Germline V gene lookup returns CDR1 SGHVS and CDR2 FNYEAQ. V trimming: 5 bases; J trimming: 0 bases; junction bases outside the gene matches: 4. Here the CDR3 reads CASSHGGSSYNEQFF. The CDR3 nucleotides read TGTGCCAGCAGCCACGGGGGGAGCTCCTACAATGAGCAGTTCTTC.

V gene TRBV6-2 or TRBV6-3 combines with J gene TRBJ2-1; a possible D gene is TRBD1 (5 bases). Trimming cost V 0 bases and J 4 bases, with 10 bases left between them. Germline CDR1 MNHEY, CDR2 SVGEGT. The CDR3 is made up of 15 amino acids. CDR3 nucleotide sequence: TGTGCCAGCAGTTACTCGCTCAGGGATTACAATGAGCAGTTCTTC. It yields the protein CASSYSLRDYNEQFF.

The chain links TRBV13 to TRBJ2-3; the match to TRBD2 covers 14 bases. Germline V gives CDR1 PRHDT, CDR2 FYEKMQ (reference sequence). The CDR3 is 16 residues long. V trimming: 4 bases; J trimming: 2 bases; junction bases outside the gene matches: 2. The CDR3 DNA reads TGTGCCAGCAGCTCGACTAGCGGGGGGGCCACAGATACGCAGTATTTT. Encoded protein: CASSSTSGGATDTQYF.

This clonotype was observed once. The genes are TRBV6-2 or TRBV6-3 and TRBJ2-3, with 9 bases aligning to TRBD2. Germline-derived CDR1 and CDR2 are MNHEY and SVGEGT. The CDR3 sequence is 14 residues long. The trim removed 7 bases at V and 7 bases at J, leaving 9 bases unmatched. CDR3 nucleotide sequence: TGTGCCAGCACGCGAGGACTAGCGTCATATACGCAGTATTTT. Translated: CASTRGLASYTQYF.

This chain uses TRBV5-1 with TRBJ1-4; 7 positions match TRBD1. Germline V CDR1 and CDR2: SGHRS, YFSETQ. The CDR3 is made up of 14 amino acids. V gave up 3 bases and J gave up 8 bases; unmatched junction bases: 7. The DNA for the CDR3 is TGCGCCAGCAGCTGGAGACAGGGAGGAGAAAAACTGTTTTTT. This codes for CASSWRQGGEKLFF.

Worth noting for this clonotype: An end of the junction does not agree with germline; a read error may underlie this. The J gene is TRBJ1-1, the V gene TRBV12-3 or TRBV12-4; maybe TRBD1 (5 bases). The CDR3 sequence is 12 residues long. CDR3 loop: CASSFAGTETFF. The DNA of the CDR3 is TGTGCCAGCAGTTTTGCTGGGACTGAAACTTTCTTT.

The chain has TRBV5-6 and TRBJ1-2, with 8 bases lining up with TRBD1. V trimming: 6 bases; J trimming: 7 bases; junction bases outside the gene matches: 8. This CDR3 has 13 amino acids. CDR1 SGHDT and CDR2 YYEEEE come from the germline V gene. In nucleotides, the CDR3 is TGTGCCAGCACGGCAGGGGGCTCGATTGGCTACACCTTC. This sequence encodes CASTAGGSIGYTF.

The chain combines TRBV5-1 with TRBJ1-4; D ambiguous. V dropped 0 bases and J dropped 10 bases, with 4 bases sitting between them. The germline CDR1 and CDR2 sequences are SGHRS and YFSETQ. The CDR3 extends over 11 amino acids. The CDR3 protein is CASSLVRKLFF. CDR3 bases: TGCGCCAGCAGCTTGGTCAGAAAACTGTTTTTT.

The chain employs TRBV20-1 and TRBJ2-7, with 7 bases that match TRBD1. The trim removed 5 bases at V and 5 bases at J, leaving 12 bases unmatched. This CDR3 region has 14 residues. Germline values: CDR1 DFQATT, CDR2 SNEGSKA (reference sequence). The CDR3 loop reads CSAGPSGTANEQYF. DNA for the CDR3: TGCAGTGCTGGACCGTCCGGGACAGCTAACGAGCAGTACTTC.

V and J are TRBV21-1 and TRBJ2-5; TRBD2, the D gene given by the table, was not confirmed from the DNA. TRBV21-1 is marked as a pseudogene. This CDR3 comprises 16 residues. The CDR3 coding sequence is TGTGCCAGCAGCAGGCGGTCTAGCGGGTCGGGTGAGACCCAGTACTTC. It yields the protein CASSRRSSGSGETQYF.

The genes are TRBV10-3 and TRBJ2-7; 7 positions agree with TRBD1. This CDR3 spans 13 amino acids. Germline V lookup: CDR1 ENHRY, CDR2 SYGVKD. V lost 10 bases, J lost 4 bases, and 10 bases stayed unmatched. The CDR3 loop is CATYDRDRYEQYF. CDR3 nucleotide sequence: TGTGCCACTTACGACAGGGACCGGTACGAGCAGTACTTC.

CDR3 protein: CASRRAGTFATYEQYF. The CDR3 nucleotides read TGTGCCAGCAGGAGAGCGGGGACGTTTGCTACCTACGAGCAGTACTTC. V and J are TRBV7-8 and TRBJ2-7, with 7 bases fitting TRBD2. CDR3 size: 16 residues. The ends lost 6 bases at V and 2 bases at J; junction bases unmatched: 13. In germline, CDR1 is SGHVS, CDR2 FQNEAQ. The whole variable domain, filled in from reference TRBV7-8 and TRBJ2-7, reads GAGVSQSPRYKVAKRGQDVALRCDPISGHVSLFWYQQALGQGPEFLTYFQNEAQLDKSGLPSDRFFAERPEGSVSTLKIQRTQQEDSAVYLCASRRAGTFATYEQYFGPGTRLTVT.

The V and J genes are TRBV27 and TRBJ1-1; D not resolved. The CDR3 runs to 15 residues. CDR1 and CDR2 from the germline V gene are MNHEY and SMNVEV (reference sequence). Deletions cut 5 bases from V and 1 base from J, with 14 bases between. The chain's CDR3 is CASSQGSGTNTEAFF. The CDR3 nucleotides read TGTGCCAGCAGTCAAGGGAGCGGAACGAACACTGAAGCTTTCTTT.

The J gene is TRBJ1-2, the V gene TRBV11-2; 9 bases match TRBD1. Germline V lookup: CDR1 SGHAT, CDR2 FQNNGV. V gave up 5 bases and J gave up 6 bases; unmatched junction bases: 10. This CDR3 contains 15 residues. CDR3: CASSPWDREEDGYTF. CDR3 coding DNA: TGTGCCAGCAGCCCCTGGGACAGGGAAGAGGATGGCTACACCTTC.

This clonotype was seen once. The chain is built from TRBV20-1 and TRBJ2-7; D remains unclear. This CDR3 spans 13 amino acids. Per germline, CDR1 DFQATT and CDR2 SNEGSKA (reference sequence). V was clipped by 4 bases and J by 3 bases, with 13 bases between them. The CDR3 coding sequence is TGCAGTGCTATAGGCCCGGAGAACTACGAGCAGTACTTC. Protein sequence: CSAIGPENYEQYF.

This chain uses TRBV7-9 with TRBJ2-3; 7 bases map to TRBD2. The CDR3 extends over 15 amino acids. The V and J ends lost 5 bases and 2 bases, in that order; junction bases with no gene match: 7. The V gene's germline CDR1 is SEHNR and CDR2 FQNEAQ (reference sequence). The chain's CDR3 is CASSAPGGNTDTQYF. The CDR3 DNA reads TGTGCCAGCAGCGCACCGGGGGGAAACACAGATACGCAGTATTTT.